This T cell receptor beta chain was found in a study of beta chain features in type 1 diabetes. Study-level results: HLA influence on TCRB rearrangement stayed unresolved here. Type 1 diabetes patients showed fewer insertions and more deletions at VDJ junctions. All four CD4+ subsets of Type 1 diabetes patients contained TCRB CDR3s that were moderately but significantly shorter.

Germline CDR1 reads LNHNV; CDR2 reads YYDKDF (reference sequence). V was cut by 0 bases and J by 2 bases, with 10 bases left in between. The CDR3 loop spans 15 amino acids. Every isolated RNA sample was fully reverse transcribed, so sequencing captured expressed TCRB transcripts. TCRdb keeps only in-frame clones here, not all; method: immunoSEQ multiplex PCR. The table has 600,000 to 700,000 clones, around an eighth seen once; the top ten hold 0.02% to 0.025%. Cells sorted by CD45RO/CCR7/CD25/CD127/CD95/CD27 comprised CD4+ naive, central memory, regulatory and stem cell-like memory cells. This clone was observed a few times. The antigen remains undetermined.

The sequenced material came from naive CD4+ T cells from blood. The TCR was taken from a man aged 18 to 30 with type 1 diabetes. This chain connects TRBV15 to TRBJ2-5, with D unresolved. The CDR3, as DNA: TGTGCCACCAGCAGAGACGGTTACAAGCAAGAGACCCAGTACTTC. The encoded protein is CATSRDGYKQETQYF. The full variable domain, with the rest looked up from reference TRBV15 and TRBJ2-5, is DAMVIQNPRYQVTQFGKPVTLSCSQTLNHNVMYWYQQKSSQAPKLLFHYYDKDFNNEADTPDNFQSRRPNTSFCFLDIRSPGLGDTAMYLCATSRDGYKQETQYFGPGTRLLVL.